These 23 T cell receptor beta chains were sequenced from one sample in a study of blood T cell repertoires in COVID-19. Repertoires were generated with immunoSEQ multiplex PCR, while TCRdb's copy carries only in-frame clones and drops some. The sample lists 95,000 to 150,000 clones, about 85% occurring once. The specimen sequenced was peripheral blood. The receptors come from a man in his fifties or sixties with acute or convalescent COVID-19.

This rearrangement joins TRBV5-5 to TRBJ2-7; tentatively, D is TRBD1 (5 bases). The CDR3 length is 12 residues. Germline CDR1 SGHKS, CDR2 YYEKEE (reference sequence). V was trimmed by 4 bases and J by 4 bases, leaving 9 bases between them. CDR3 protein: CASSRQGYEQYF. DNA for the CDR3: TGTGCCAGCAGCCGCCAGGGATACGAGCAGTACTTC.

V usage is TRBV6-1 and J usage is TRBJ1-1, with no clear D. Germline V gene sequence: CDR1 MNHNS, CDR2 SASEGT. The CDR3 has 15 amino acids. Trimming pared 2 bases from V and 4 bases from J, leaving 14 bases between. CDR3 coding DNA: TGTGCCAGCAGTGAATTACGGGTCTCAATCACTGAAGCTTTCTTT. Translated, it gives CASSELRVSITEAFF.

CDR3 residues: CASSGGQSYNEQFF. CDR3 coding DNA: TGCGCCAGCAGCGGAGGTCAGTCGTACAATGAGCAGTTCTTC. This chain uses TRBV5-1 with TRBJ2-1; TRBD2 is a possible D gene (5 bases). V lost 4 bases and J 4 bases, leaving 12 bases between the germline ends. CDR3 length: 14 residues. In germline, CDR1 is SGHRS, CDR2 YFSETQ.

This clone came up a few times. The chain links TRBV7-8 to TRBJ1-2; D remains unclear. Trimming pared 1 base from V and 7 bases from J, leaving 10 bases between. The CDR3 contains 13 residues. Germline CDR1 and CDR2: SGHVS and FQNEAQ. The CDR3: CASSLVTVTGYTF. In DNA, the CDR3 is TGTGCCAGCAGCTTAGTGACTGTAACTGGCTACACCTTC.

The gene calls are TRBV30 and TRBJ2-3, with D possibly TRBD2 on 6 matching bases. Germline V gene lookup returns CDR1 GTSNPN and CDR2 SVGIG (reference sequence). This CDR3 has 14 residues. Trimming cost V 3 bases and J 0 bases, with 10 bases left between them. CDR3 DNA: TGTGCCTGGAGCATCGGGGGTAGCACAGATACGCAGTATTTT. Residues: CAWSIGGSTDTQYF.

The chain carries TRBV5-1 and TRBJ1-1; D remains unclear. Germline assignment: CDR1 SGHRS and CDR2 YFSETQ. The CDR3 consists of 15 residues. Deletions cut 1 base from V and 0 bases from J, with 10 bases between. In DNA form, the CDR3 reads TGCGCCAGCAGCTTGTCGGCGGGTATGAACACTGAAGCTTTCTTT. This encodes CASSLSAGMNTEAFF.

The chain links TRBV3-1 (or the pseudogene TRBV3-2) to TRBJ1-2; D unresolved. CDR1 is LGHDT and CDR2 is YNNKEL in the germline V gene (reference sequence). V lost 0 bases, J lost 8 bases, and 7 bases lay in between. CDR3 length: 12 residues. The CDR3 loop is CASSQDSIGYTF. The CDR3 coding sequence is TGTGCCAGCAGCCAAGACAGTATCGGCTACACCTTC.

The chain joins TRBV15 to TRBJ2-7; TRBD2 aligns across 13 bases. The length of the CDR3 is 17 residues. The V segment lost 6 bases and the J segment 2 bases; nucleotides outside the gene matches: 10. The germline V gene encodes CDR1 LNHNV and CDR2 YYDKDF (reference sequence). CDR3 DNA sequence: TGTGCCACCAGAAAAACCGGGACTAGCGGGACCCCCTACGAGCAGTACTTC. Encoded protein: CATRKTGTSGTPYEQYF. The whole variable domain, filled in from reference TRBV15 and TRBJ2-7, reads DAMVIQNPRYQVTQFGKPVTLSCSQTLNHNVMYWYQQKSSQAPKLLFHYYDKDFNNEADTPDNFQSRRPNTSFCFLDIRSPGLGDTAMYLCATRKTGTSGTPYEQYFGPGTRLTVT.

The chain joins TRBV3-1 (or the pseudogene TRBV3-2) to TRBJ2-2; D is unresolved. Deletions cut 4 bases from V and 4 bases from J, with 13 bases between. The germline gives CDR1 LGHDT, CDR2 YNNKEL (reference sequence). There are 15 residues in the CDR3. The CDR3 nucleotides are TGTGCCAGCAGCCCTTTACGAGGAACCACCGGGGAGCTGTTTTTT. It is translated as CASSPLRGTTGELFF.

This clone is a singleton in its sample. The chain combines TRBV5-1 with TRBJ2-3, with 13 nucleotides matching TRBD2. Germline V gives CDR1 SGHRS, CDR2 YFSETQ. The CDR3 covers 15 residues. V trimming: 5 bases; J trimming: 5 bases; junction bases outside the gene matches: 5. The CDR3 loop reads CASRLAGGFEDTQYF. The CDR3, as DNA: TGCGCCAGCAGACTAGCGGGAGGGTTCGAAGATACGCAGTATTTT.

CDR3 in DNA: TGTGCTAGTGGCTTCGCTAGCGGCAGAGGCACAGATACGCAGTATTTT. Translation gives CASGFASGRGTDTQYF. The rearrangement joins TRBV12-5 to TRBJ2-3; 7 nucleotides align to TRBD2. J lost 1 base, V lost 6 bases, and 10 bases had no gene match. Germline V CDR1 and CDR2: LGHNT, FRNRAP. This CDR3 is 16 amino acids long.

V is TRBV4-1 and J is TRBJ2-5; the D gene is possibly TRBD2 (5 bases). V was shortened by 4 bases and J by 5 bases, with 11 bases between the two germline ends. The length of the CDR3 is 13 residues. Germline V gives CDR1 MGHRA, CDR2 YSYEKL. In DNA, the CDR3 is TGCGCCAGCAGCCGGACGGGGTTGGAGACCCAGTACTTC. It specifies CASSRTGLETQYF.

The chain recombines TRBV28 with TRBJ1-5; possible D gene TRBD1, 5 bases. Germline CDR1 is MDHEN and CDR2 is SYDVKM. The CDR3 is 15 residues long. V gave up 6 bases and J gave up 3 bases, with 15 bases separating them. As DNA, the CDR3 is TGTGCCAGCAGCGACTTCCAGGGTTACAATCAGCCCCAGCATTTT. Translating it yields CASSDFQGYNQPQHF.

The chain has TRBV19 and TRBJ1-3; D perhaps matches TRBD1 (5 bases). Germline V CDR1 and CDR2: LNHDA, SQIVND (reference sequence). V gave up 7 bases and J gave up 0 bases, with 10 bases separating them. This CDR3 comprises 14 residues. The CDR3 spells CASKDRLSGNTIYF. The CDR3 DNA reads TGTGCCAGTAAAGACAGACTCTCTGGAAACACCATATATTTT.

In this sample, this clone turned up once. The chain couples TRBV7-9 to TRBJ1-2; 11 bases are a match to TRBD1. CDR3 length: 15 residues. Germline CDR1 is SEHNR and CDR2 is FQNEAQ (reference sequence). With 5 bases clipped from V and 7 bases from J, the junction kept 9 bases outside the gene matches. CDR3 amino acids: CASSRTGTGGFGYTF. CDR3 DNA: TGTGCCAGCAGCCGAACCGGGACAGGGGGTTTTGGCTACACCTTC.

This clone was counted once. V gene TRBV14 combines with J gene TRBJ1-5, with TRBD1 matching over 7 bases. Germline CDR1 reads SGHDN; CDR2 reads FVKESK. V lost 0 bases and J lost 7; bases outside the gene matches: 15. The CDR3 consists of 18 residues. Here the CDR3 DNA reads TGTGCCAGCAGCCAAGATCTCAGGGGCAGGGGGTGCTGGCAGCCCCAGCATTTT. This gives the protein CASSQDLRGRGCWQPQHF.

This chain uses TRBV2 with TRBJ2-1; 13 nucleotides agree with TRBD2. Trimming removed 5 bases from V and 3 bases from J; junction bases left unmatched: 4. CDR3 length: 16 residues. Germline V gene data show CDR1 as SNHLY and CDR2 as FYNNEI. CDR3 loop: CASSYGLAGDYNEQFF. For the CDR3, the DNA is TGTGCCAGCAGTTACGGACTAGCGGGAGACTACAATGAGCAGTTCTTC. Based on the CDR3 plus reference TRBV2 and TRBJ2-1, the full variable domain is EPEVTQTPSHQVTQMGQEVILRCVPISNHLYFYWYRQILGQKVEFLVSFYNNEISEKSEIFDDQFSVERPDGSNFTLKIRSTKLEDSAMYFCASSYGLAGDYNEQFFGPGTRLTVL.

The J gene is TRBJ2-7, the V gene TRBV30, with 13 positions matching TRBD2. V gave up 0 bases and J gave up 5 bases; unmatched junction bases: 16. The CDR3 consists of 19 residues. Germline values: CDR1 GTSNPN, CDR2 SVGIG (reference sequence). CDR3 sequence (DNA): TGTGCCTGGAGTGTAAAACTTGTCGGACTAGCGGGAGTGGCCCACGAGCAGTACTTC. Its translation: CAWSVKLVGLAGVAHEQYF. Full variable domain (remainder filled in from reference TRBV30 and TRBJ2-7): SQTIHQWPATLVQPVGSPLSLECTVEGTSNPNLYWYRQAAGRGLQLLFYSVGIGQISSEVPQNLSASRPQDRQFILSSKKLLLSDSGFYLCAWSVKLVGLAGVAHEQYFGPGTRLTVT.

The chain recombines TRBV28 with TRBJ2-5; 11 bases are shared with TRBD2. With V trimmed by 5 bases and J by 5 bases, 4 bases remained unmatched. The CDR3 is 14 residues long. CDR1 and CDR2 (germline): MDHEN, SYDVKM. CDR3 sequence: CASSRLAGWETQYF. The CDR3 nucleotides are TGTGCCAGCAGTCGACTAGCGGGATGGGAGACCCAGTACTTC.

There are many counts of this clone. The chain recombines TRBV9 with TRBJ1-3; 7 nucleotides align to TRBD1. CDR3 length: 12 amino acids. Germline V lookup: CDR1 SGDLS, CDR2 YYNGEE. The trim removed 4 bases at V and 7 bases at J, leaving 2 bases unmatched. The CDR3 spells CASSPRGNTIYF. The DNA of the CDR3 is TGTGCCAGCAGCCCCAGGGGGAACACCATATATTTT. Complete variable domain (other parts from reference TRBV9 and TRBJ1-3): DSGVTQTPKHLITATGQRVTLRCSPRSGDLSVYWYQQSLDQGLQFLIQYYNGEERAKGNILERFSAQQFPDLHSELNLSSLELGDSALYFCASSPRGNTIYFGEGSWLTVV.

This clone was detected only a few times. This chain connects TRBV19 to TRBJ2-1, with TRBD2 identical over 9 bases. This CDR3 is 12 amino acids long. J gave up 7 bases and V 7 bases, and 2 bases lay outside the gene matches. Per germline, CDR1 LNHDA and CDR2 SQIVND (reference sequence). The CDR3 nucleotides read TGTGCCAGTAAGCGGGAGGATAATGAGCAGTTCTTC. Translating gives CASKREDNEQFF.

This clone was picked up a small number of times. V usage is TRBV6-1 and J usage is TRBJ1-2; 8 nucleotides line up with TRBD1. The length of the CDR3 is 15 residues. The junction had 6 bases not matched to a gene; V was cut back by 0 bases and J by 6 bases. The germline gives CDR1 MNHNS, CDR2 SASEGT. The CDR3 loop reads CASSEATGGRNGYTF. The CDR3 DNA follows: TGTGCCAGCAGTGAAGCAACAGGGGGGCGAAATGGCTACACCTTC.

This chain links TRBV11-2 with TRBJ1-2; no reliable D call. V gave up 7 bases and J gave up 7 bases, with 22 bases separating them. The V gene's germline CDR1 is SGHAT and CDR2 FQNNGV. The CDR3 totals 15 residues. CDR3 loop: CASTPRERIRAGYTF. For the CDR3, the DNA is TGTGCCAGCACCCCACGGGAGCGGATCAGAGCTGGCTACACCTTC.